These T cell receptor beta chains were read from a single sample in a study of CD8+CD57+ T cells in acquired aplastic anemia. TCRdb passed the reads through MiXCR, listing each CDR3 protein once. The sample lists fewer than 70,000 distinct CDR3 sequences, approximately 54% occurring once. The sequenced sample consisted of sorted CD4+, CD8+, or CD8+CD57+ T cells (not recorded which) from PBMCs. The receptor set was obtained from a human donor in good health, serving as a control. Both conserved end residues are part of each CDR3. D genes are given only for firm matches. Not every row has a clone size; where given, it reads once, few, many or a size class.

size: NA
D: TRBD2
length: 15
V: TRBV10-3
J: TRBJ2-7
DNA: TGTGCCATCAGTGAGGGACTAGCGGGGGGCTACGAGCAGTACTTC
CDR3: CAISEGLAGGYEQYF

size: NA
D: TRBD1
length: 14
V: TRBV10-3
J: TRBJ1-2
DNA: TGTGCCAGCAGTTACCGACAGGGTCAAGATGGCTACACCTTC
CDR3: CASSYRQGQDGYTF

size: many
D: TRBD1
length: 14
V: TRBV5-1
J: TRBJ2-7
DNA: TGCGCCAGCAGCCCGGACAGGGTCGCATACGAGCAGTACTTC
CDR3: CASSPDRVAYEQYF

size: once
D: TRBD2
length: 13
V: TRBV5-1
J: TRBJ2-7
DNA: TGCGCCAGCAGCAGCGGGACTACCTACGAGCAGTACTTC
CDR3: CASSSGTTYEQYF

size: few
D: NA
length: 12
V: TRBV12-3/TRBV12-4
J: TRBJ1-2
DNA: TGTGCCAGCAGCTTGAATAACTATGGCTACACCTTC
CDR3: CASSLNNYGYTF

size: many
D: NA
length: 14
V: TRBV6-5
J: TRBJ2-2
DNA: TGTGCCAGCAGTTACTCACACGCAACCGGGGAGCTGTTTTTT
CDR3: CASSYSHATGELFF

size: many
D: TRBD1
length: 11
V: TRBV28
J: TRBJ2-1
DNA: TGTGCCAGCTCCGACAGGGGCGAGCAGTTCTTC
CDR3: CASSDRGEQFF

size: medium-sized
D: NA
length: 13
V: TRBV7-3
J: TRBJ2-3
DNA: TGTGCCAGCAGCCCAACCCCCACAGATACGCAGTATTTT
CDR3: CASSPTPTDTQYF

size: NA
D: NA
length: 17
V: TRBV11-1
J: TRBJ2-3
DNA: TGTGCCAGCAGCCTCCGTTTGAGGGCCGGTTGGACAGATACGCAGTATTTT
CDR3: CASSLRLRAGWTDTQYF

size: NA
D: NA
length: 15
V: TRBV9
J: TRBJ1-2
DNA: TGTGCCAGCAGCTTAGACCTACGACAGAACTATGGCTACACCTTC
CDR3: CASSLDLRQNYGYTF

size: many
D: NA
length: 13
V: TRBV7-3
J: TRBJ2-1
DNA: TGTGCCAGCAGCTTAATTCTAGGTAATGAGCAGTTCTTC
CDR3: CASSLILGNEQFF

size: NA
D: NA
length: 14
V: TRBV9
J: TRBJ2-7
DNA: TGTGCCAGCGGCGTCGGGACTCCGTCCTACGAGCAGTACTTC
CDR3: CASGVGTPSYEQYF

size: few
D: NA
length: 13
V: TRBV7-8
J: TRBJ2-3
DNA: TGTGCCAGCAGCTTAGGACGGACCGATACGCAGTATTTT
CDR3: CASSLGRTDTQYF

size: NA
D: NA
length: 16
V: TRBV11-1
J: TRBJ1-2
DNA: TGTGCCAGCAGCTGGTTTCACGGGGGGGATTCGCGTGGCTACACCTTC
CDR3: CASSWFHGGDSRGYTF

size: NA
D: NA
length: 13
V: TRBV7-2
J: TRBJ2-6
DNA: TGTGCCAGCGCCGACTCTGGGGCCAACGTCCTGACTTTC
CDR3: CASADSGANVLTF

size: NA
D: TRBD1
length: 15
V: TRBV19
J: TRBJ1-6
DNA: TGTGCCAGTAGTCTAAGGGACAGGGGGAATTCACCCCTCCACTTT
CDR3: CASSLRDRGNSPLHF

size: few
D: NA
length: 11
V: TRBV29-1
J: TRBJ1-1
DNA: TGCAGCGCGACGAGCGGTACTGAAGCTTTCTTT
CDR3: CSATSGTEAFF

size: NA
D: TRBD1
length: 15
V: TRBV7-3
J: TRBJ2-7
DNA: TGTGCCAGCAGCTCAACAGACAGGGAGAACTACGAGCAGTACTTC
CDR3: CASSSTDRENYEQYF

size: NA
D: TRBD1
length: 13
V: TRBV29-1
J: TRBJ2-5
DNA: TGCAGCGTGGACAGGGACGGTAGGGAGACCCAGTACTTC
CDR3: CSVDRDGRETQYF

size: NA
D: NA
length: 13
V: TRBV25-1
J: TRBJ1-5
DNA: TGTGCCAGCAGTGCCCAGGGGCATCAGCCCCAGCATTTT
CDR3: CASSAQGHQPQHF

size: once
D: NA
length: 14
V: TRBV10-1
J: TRBJ1-1
DNA: TGCGCCAGCACCTTGACAGGAGTAGACACTGAAGCTTTCTTT
CDR3: CASTLTGVDTEAFF

size: NA
D: NA
length: 12
V: TRBV19
J: TRBJ1-4
DNA: TGTGCCAGTAGTTCTCCGCCCAGGAGTATGTTTTTT
CDR3: CASSSPPRSMFF

size: many
D: TRBD1
length: 15
V: TRBV7-9
J: TRBJ1-3
DNA: TGTGCCAGCAGCGAGTCGACAGGGCCTGGAAACACCATATATTTT
CDR3: CASSESTGPGNTIYF

size: NA
D: TRBD1
length: 14
V: TRBV20-1
J: TRBJ1-1
DNA: TGCAGTGCTAGAGTACCAGGGGGTAACACTGAAGCTTTCTTT
CDR3: CSARVPGGNTEAFF

size: many
D: TRBD1
length: 14
V: TRBV13
J: TRBJ1-1
DNA: TGTGCCAGCAGCGACGGGACAGGGATCCCTGAAGCTTTCTTT
CDR3: CASSDGTGIPEAFF

size: NA
D: TRBD1
length: 15
V: TRBV7-6
J: TRBJ1-6
DNA: TGTGCCAGCAGCCTCCGGACAGGGACCGCTTCACCCCTCCACTTT
CDR3: CASSLRTGTASPLHF

size: NA
D: NA
length: 12
V: TRBV12-3/TRBV12-4
J: TRBJ2-7
DNA: TGTGCCGGCAGGTTTAACAGCTACGAGCAGTACTTC
CDR3: CAGRFNSYEQYF

size: NA
D: NA
length: 15
V: TRBV2
J: TRBJ1-4
DNA: TGTGCCAGCAGTGGGTGGGGGACAAGTAATGAAAAACTGTTTTTT
CDR3: CASSGWGTSNEKLFF

size: many
D: TRBD1
length: 15
V: TRBV5-1
J: TRBJ1-6
DNA: TGCGCCAGCAGCACGGACAGGGAGAGTGGGTCACCCCTCCACTTT
CDR3: CASSTDRESGSPLHF

size: NA
D: TRBD1
length: 13
V: TRBV19
J: TRBJ1-6
DNA: TGCGCCAGTAACGCAGGGGGCCTTCCACCCCTCCACTTT
CDR3: CASNAGGLPPLHF

size: many
D: NA
length: 12
V: TRBV6-2/TRBV6-3
J: TRBJ2-7
DNA: TGTGCCAGCAGTTACCCGTCCTACGAGCAGTACTTC
CDR3: CASSYPSYEQYF

size: many
D: TRBD2
length: 15
V: TRBV6-4
J: TRBJ2-5
DNA: TGTGCCAGCAGTCTGACGGGGGGTATCCGAGAGACCCAGTACTTC
CDR3: CASSLTGGIRETQYF

size: few
D: NA
length: 14
V: TRBV9
J: TRBJ2-3
DNA: TGTGCCAGCAGCGACAGGGATACGACAGATACGCAGTATTTT
CDR3: CASSDRDTTDTQYF

size: few
D: NA
length: 15
V: TRBV20-1
J: TRBJ1-2
DNA: TGCAGTGCTCGAAATGGGGTCAGGGCCAACTATGGCTACACCTTC
CDR3: CSARNGVRANYGYTF

size: NA
D: NA
length: 15
V: TRBV12-3/TRBV12-4
J: TRBJ1-2
DNA: TGTGCCAGCCTATCCATTGGGGCAGGAATTTATGGCTACACCTTC
CDR3: CASLSIGAGIYGYTF

size: many
D: NA
length: 18
V: TRBV5-4
J: TRBJ2-3
DNA: TGTGCCAGCAGCTTGGTTGCGGTGGTACAGGGTGGAGCAGATACGCAGTATTTT
CDR3: CASSLVAVVQGGADTQYF

size: many
D: TRBD1
length: 13
V: TRBV7-9
J: TRBJ1-2
DNA: TGTGCCAGCAGCTTAGGACGACAGGGCGGCGCCACCTTC
CDR3: CASSLGRQGGATF

size: NA
D: NA
length: 13
V: TRBV29-1
J: TRBJ1-3
DNA: TGCAGCGTTGGACTACTTTCTGGAAACACCATGTATTTT
CDR3: CSVGLLSGNTMYF

size: NA
D: NA
length: 11
V: TRBV2
J: TRBJ1-4
DNA: TGTGCCAGCAGTGAACGGGAAAAACTGTTTTTT
CDR3: CASSEREKLFF

size: many
D: NA
length: 15
V: TRBV7-9
J: TRBJ1-1
DNA: TGTGCCAGCAGCCCTCTGGTACCCACTAACACTGAAGCTTTCTTT
CDR3: CASSPLVPTNTEAFF

size: NA
D: TRBD1
length: 13
V: TRBV20-1
J: TRBJ1-5
DNA: TGCAGTGCACCCCCGGGACAGGGAAGGGCCCAGCATTTT
CDR3: CSAPPGQGRAQHF

size: once
D: NA
length: 16
V: TRBV20-1
J: TRBJ2-6
DNA: TGCAGTGCTAGAGAGGAGGGACTCTCTGGGGCCAACGTCCTGACTTTC
CDR3: CSAREEGLSGANVLTF

size: NA
D: NA
length: 15
V: TRBV10-3
J: TRBJ1-5
DNA: TGTGCCATCAGCGAGAGACAGGAGGGGGATCAGCCCCAGCATTTT
CDR3: CAISERQEGDQPQHF

size: NA
D: NA
length: 13
V: TRBV3-1
J: TRBJ2-2
DNA: TGTGCCAGCAGCCATGCAGGGACCGGGGAGCTGTTTTTT
CDR3: CASSHAGTGELFF

size: NA
D: NA
length: 15
V: TRBV14
J: TRBJ1-1
DNA: TGTGCCAGCAGCCAAAAAGGGGGATTGAACACTGAAGCTTTCTTC
CDR3: CASSQKGGLNTEAFF

size: NA
D: NA
length: 14
V: TRBV7-2
J: TRBJ1-2
DNA: TGTGCCAGCAGCTTCCCGGTGAGCCCGGGTGGCTACACCTTC
CDR3: CASSFPVSPGGYTF

size: many
D: NA
length: 11
V: TRBV27
J: TRBJ2-3
DNA: TGTGCCAGCCACACCACAGATACGCAGTATTTT
CDR3: CASHTTDTQYF

size: NA
D: TRBD2
length: 14
V: TRBV6-5
J: TRBJ2-7
DNA: TGTGCCAGCAGTTGCACGAGCGGGAACTACGAGCAGTACTTC
CDR3: CASSCTSGNYEQYF